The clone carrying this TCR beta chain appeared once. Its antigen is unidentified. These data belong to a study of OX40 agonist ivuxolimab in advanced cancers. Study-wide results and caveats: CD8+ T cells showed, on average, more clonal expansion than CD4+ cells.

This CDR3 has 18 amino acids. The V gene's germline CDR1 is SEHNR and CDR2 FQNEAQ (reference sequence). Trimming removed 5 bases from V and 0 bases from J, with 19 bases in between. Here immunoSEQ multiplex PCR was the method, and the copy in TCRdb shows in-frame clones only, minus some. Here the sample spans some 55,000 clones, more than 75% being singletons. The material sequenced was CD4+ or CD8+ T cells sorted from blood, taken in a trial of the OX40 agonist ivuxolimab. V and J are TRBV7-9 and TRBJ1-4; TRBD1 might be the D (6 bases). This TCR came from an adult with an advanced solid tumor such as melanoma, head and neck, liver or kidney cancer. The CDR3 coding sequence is TGTGCCAGCAGCAATCGAGGGGGATCAATTACAACTAATGAAAAACTGTTTTTT. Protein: CASSNRGGSITTNEKLFF.